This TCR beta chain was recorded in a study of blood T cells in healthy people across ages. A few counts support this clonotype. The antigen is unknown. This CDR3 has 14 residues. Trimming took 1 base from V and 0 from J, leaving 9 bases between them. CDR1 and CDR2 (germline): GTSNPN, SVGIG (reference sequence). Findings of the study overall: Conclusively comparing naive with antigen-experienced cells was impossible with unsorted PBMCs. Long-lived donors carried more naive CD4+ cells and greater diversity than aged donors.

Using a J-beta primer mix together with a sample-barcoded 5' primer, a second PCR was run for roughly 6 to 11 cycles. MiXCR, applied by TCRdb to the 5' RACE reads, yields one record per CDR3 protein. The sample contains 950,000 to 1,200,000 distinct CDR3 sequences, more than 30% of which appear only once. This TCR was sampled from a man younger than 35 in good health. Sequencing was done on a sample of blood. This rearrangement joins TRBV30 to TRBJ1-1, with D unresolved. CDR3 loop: CAWSAHKLNTEAFF. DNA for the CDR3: TGTGCCTGGAGTGCTCATAAACTGAACACTGAAGCTTTCTTT.